These T cell receptor beta chains were read from a single sample in a study of cytomegalovirus exposure and HLA in healthy donors. Clones were read by immunoSEQ multiplex PCR, and TCRdb kept only the in-frame ones, dropping some. The record lists approximately 110,000 clones, of which the ten most abundant hold 1%. Sequencing input: PBMCs. The receptors come from a young man in good health and CMV-seronegative. Both conserved end residues are part of each CDR3. Fields, in order: V gene, D gene, CDR3 length, J gene, CDR3 protein, CDR3 DNA. D genes are given only for firm matches.

v_gene: TRBV19
d_gene: TRBD2
len: 16
j_gene: TRBJ2-7
CDR3aa: CASRDTSGSSSYEQYF
CDR3nt: TGTGCCAGTAGGGACACTAGCGGGAGTAGCTCCTACGAGCAGTACTTC

v_gene: TRBV28
d_gene: -
len: 14
j_gene: TRBJ2-7
CDR3aa: CASSFMEGKREQYF
CDR3nt: TGTGCCAGCTCGTTTATGGAGGGCAAGAGGGAGCAGTACTTC

v_gene: TRBV10-2
d_gene: TRBD1
len: 12
j_gene: TRBJ1-1
CDR3aa: CASRSDRGQAFF
CDR3nt: TGCGCCAGCAGATCGGACAGGGGGCAAGCTTTCTTT

v_gene: TRBV11-2
d_gene: -
len: 14
j_gene: TRBJ1-4
CDR3aa: CASSIFATNEKLFF
CDR3nt: TGTGCCAGCAGCATATTTGCAACTAATGAAAAACTGTTTTTT

v_gene: TRBV6-1
d_gene: TRBD1
len: 16
j_gene: TRBJ1-2
CDR3aa: CASSEAGRGSRYGYTF
CDR3nt: TGTGCCAGCAGTGAAGCGGGCAGGGGGTCTCGCTATGGCTACACCTTC

v_gene: TRBV7-8
d_gene: TRBD2
len: 16
j_gene: TRBJ2-1
CDR3aa: CASSALSGRVGNEQFF
CDR3nt: TGTGCCAGCAGCGCCCTTAGCGGGAGGGTAGGCAATGAGCAGTTCTTC

v_gene: TRBV5-1
d_gene: -
len: 15
j_gene: TRBJ2-3
CDR3aa: CASSLIATSTDTQYF
CDR3nt: TGCGCCAGCAGCTTAATCGCTACTAGCACAGATACGCAGTATTTT

v_gene: TRBV30
d_gene: TRBD1
len: 13
j_gene: TRBJ2-7
CDR3aa: CAWRGQGIYEQYF
CDR3nt: TGTGCCTGGAGGGGACAGGGTATCTACGAGCAGTACTTC

v_gene: TRBV7-7
d_gene: -
len: 12
j_gene: TRBJ2-3
CDR3aa: CASSQRGDTQYF
CDR3nt: TGTGCCAGCAGCCAACGGGGGGATACGCAGTATTTT

v_gene: TRBV5-1
d_gene: TRBD2
len: 16
j_gene: TRBJ2-1
CDR3aa: CASSDRTSGIGNEQFF
CDR3nt: TGCGCCAGCAGCGACCGGACTAGCGGGATAGGCAATGAGCAGTTCTTC

v_gene: TRBV18
d_gene: -
len: 13
j_gene: TRBJ1-1
CDR3aa: CASRAGMNTEAFF
CDR3nt: TGTGCCAGCCGAGCAGGGATGAACACTGAAGCTTTCTTT